The 8 T cell receptor beta chains below were found in one sample sequenced in a study of Graves' ophthalmopathy and Graves' hyperthyroidism (dated by TCRdb to 2016 to 2018). The data were produced on an Illumina HiSeq 2000. For repertoire sequencing, the TCR beta CDR3 regions were amplified from RNA transcripts. HTBI primers and the Qiagen OneStep RT-PCR kit were used in a first-round RT-PCR, which was followed by a second-round multiplex PCR, size selection and purification. TCRdb itself trimmed the public reads at Q25 with fastp, ran MiXCR and retained productive beta chains. Rows merge per CDR3 protein into single entries with the most common DNA and genes. The sample records 400,000 to 450,000 distinct CDR3 sequences, around a fifth of which are singletons. Approximately 3% of the sample belongs to the ten largest clones. Sequenced material: peripheral blood. The origin of the receptors is a woman younger than 30 with stable Graves' hyperthyroidism. Donor details come from another sample of the same person, matched by shared clones.

This clonotype was seen many times. CDR3 sequence (DNA): TGTGCCAGCAGTGAAGGCAGGGGCACCGGGGAGCTGTTTTTT. This encodes CASSEGRGTGELFF. The chain links TRBV25-1 to TRBJ2-2; tentative D call: TRBD1 (6 bases). The CDR3 has 14 amino acids. Germline CDR1 reads MGHDK; CDR2 reads SYGVNS. The V end was cut by 2 bases, the J end by 4 bases, with 8 bases between.

The gene calls are TRBV18 and TRBJ1-5, with D possibly being TRBD1 (5 bases). Trimming removed 2 bases from V and 6 bases from J, with 14 bases in between. CDR3 length equals 15 residues. Germline lookup yields CDR1 KGHSH and CDR2 LQKENI. CDR3 residues: CASSPGGGWAQPQHF. Written as DNA, the CDR3 is TGTGCCAGCTCACCAGGTGGGGGGTGGGCTCAGCCCCAGCATTTT.

This clonotype has ten or more counts. The CDR3 DNA is TGTGCCAGCAGTCACCTGGGACAGAGCTCCTACAATGAGCAGTTCTTC. This codes for CASSHLGQSSYNEQFF. V and J are TRBV6-2 or TRBV6-3 and TRBJ2-1; 7 bases fit TRBD1. CDR3 length: 16 residues. J lost 0 bases, V lost 5 bases, and 7 bases had no gene match. Germline CDR1 and CDR2: MNHEY and SVGEGT.

This clonotype was detected many times. The chain links TRBV12-3 or TRBV12-4 to TRBJ2-6, with D hard to call. This CDR3 has 14 residues. The V gene lost 3 bases and the J gene lost 0 bases, with 3 bases spanning the gap. This CDR3 reads CASSFLSGANVLTF. DNA of the CDR3: TGTGCCAGCAGTTTTCTCTCTGGGGCCAACGTCCTGACTTTC.

The chain recombines TRBV9 with TRBJ2-7; D ambiguous. The germline V and J ends were trimmed by 0 bases and 2 bases, with 9 bases remaining between them. The CDR3 loop spans 14 amino acids. Germline V gene sequence: CDR1 SGDLS, CDR2 YYNGEE. DNA for the CDR3: TGTGCCAGCAGCGTAGATCTTGGGCCCTACGAGCAGTACTTC. Protein sequence: CASSVDLGPYEQYF.

This chain uses TRBV6-1 with TRBJ2-7; 11 bases fit TRBD1. This CDR3 has 18 amino acids. Germline assignment: CDR1 MNHNS and CDR2 SASEGT. Trimming took 8 bases from V and 0 from J; bases not matched to a gene: 15. CDR3: CASALYTVGTGGSYEQYF. In DNA, the CDR3 is TGTGCCAGCGCTCTCTACACCGTTGGGACAGGGGGCTCCTACGAGCAGTACTTC.

This clonotype was counted ten times or more. This chain joins TRBV7-2 and TRBJ2-7; D gene uncertain. V lost 0 bases to trimming and J lost 0 bases, with 6 bases between them. The length of the CDR3 is 14 residues. CDR1 is SGHTA, CDR2 FQGNSA, per germline. CDR3 loop: CASSLARDSYEQYF. The CDR3, as DNA: TGTGCCAGCAGCTTAGCAAGGGACTCCTACGAGCAGTACTTC.

This clonotype was counted many times. The J gene is TRBJ1-1, the V gene TRBV6-1; D might be TRBD1 (5 bases). The CDR3 runs to 15 residues. V lost 6 bases to trimming and J lost 0 bases, with 14 bases between them. Germline V CDR1 and CDR2: MNHNS, SASEGT. Here the CDR3 DNA reads TGTGCCAGCAGGGATATGGGACGCCTGAACACTGAAGCTTTCTTT. This encodes CASRDMGRLNTEAFF.